The entry that follows covers one TCR beta chain sequence. The antigen is undetermined. Trimming left V 4 bases short and J 0 bases short, with 13 bases between. The CDR3 sequence is 16 residues long. Germline CDR1 reads SGHTA; CDR2 reads FQGNSA. This entry belongs to a study of beta chain features in type 1 diabetes. Investigators reverse transcribed all isolated RNA, so they sequenced expressed TCRB transcripts. An average roughly 3.6 million reads came from naive, central memory and regulatory T cell samples. The repertoire was sequenced with immunoSEQ multiplex PCR; TCRdb's copy has only in-frame clones and lacks some. The sample shows some 410,000 clones, around 13% of them seen only once. Study-wide points: Any HLA effect on TCRB rearrangement was left unresolved by small sub-analyses.

Only one heparinised blood draw was taken per donor, and its volume averaged about 120 mL. This receptor was obtained from a young man in good health. V gene TRBV7-2 combines with J gene TRBJ2-1; a weak D match, TRBD1 (5 bases). Sequenced: naive CD4+ T cells from blood. CDR3 DNA sequence: TGTGCCAGCAGCTCCTGGGGCAGGAGCTCCTACAATGAGCAGTTCTTC. The encoded protein is CASSSWGRSSYNEQFF.